The clone carrying this T cell receptor beta chain was counted only a few times. No antigen is known for it. The sample comes from a study of T cell repertoires in cytomegalovirus infection. One entry per CDR3 protein results from TCRdb running MiXCR on the reads. There are approximately 550,000 distinct CDR3 sequences in the sample; about 17% occur only once, and 24% lies in the top ten. The CDR3 covers 13 residues. V lost 0 bases and J 2 bases, leaving 5 bases between the germline ends. CDR1 LNHDA and CDR2 SQIVND come from the germline V gene (reference sequence). Findings and caveats of the study: The ex vivo response was dominated by HLA-C-restricted CMV-specific TCR beta clonotypes.

V usage is TRBV19 and J usage is TRBJ2-7; no definite D call. This clonotype originated in a human donor in good health (CMV status not recorded). Some clones in this sample may be carry-over from other donors' samples. The sequenced sample was CD8+ T cells from PBMCs. CDR3 sequence (DNA): TGTGCCAGTAGTATAGAGCCGGCCTACGAGCAGTACTTC. It specifies CASSIEPAYEQYF.